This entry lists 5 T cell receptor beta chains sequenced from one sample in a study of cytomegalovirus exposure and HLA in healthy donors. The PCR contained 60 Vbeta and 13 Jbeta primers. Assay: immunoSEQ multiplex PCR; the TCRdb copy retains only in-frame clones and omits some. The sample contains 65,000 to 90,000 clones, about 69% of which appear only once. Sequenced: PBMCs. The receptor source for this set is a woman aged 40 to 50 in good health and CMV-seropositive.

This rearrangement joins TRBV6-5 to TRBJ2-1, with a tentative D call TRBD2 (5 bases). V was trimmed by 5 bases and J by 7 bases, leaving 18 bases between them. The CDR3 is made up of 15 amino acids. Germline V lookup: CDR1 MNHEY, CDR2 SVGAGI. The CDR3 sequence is CASSRGPRGGNEQFF. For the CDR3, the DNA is TGTGCCAGCAGTAGAGGACCCCGAGGCGGGAATGAGCAGTTCTTC.

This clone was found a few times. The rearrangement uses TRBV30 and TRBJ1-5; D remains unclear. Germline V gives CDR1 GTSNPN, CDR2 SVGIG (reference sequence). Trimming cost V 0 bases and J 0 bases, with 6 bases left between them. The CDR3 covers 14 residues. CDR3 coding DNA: TGTGCCTGGAGTGTACTCCATAGCAATCAGCCCCAGCATTTT. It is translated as CAWSVLHSNQPQHF.

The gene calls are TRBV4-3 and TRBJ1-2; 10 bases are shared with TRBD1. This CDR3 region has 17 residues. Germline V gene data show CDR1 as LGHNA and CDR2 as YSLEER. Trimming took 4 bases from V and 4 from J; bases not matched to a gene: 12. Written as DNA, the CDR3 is TGCGCCAGCAGCCGCTACCCCCCGGGACAGGGGAGCTATGGCTACACCTTC. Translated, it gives CASSRYPPGQGSYGYTF.

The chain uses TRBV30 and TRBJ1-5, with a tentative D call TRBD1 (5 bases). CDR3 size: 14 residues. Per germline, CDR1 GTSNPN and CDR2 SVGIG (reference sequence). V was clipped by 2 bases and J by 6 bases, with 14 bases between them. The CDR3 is CAWSHGQVGQPQHF. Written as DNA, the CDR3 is TGTGCCTGGAGTCACGGACAAGTTGGTCAGCCCCAGCATTTT.

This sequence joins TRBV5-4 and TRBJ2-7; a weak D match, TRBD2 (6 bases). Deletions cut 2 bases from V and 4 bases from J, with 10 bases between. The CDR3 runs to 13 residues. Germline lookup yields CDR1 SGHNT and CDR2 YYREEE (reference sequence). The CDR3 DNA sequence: TGTGCCAGCAGCTTAGAAGGAGGGTACGAGCAGTACTTC. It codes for CASSLEGGYEQYF.